This T cell receptor beta chain was identified during a study of cytomegalovirus exposure and HLA in healthy donors. Across the whole study: A previous analysis identified around 120 million unique TCR beta sequences derived from around 200 million T cells. A data release that came early held 75 million to 85 million unique TCRs from HLA-typed donors. Broader study findings: One later analysis reportedly identified an Asian-associated ancestry cluster that showed fewer N-insertions than the approximately 600-donor mean.

With V trimmed by 3 bases and J by 6 bases, 7 bases remained unmatched. Germline-derived CDR1 and CDR2 are MGHRA and YSYEKL. The CDR3 spans 16 residues. A remark on this clone: Its antigen is unidentified.

The PCR was carried out with 60 Vbeta primers and 13 Jbeta primers. Libraries were prepared by immunoSEQ multiplex PCR; TCRdb keeps only in-frame clonotypes and omits some of them. Among some 150,000 clones listed, 77% were seen once. This clonotype was sampled from a woman under 40 in good health and CMV-seronegative. Material: PBMCs. The genes are TRBV4-1 and TRBJ2-3; 12 nucleotides align to TRBD2. CDR3 DNA sequence: TGCGCCAGCAGCCAGGCACTAGCGGGGGGTCAGGATACGCAGTATTTT. It codes for CASSQALAGGQDTQYF.